This note documents a single TCR beta chain sequence. Antigen specificity is unknown. As to treatment: roughly nine-day PBMC culture with coronavirus spike peptide pools or control peptides (ViraFEST assay). From germline, CDR1 is SNHLY and CDR2 FYNNEI. The CDR3 spans 14 residues. V was cut by 7 bases and J by 6 bases, with 18 bases left in between. The entry originates in a study of vaccination and CD4 T cells after COVID-19. Study-level background: Researchers treated cells with overlapping spike peptides taken from SARS-CoV-2, HCoV-NL63, HCoV-OC43 and HCoV-229E.

The Oncomine TCR Beta short-read assay sequenced DNA from cultured CD4+ T cells. A single record per CDR3 protein comes from TCRdb applying MiXCR to the PCR reads. There are approximately 18,000 distinct CDR3 sequences in the sample; more than 70% occur only once, and 15% to 20% lies in the top ten. This clonotype was sampled from a human donor who received a COVID-19 vaccine. This specimen was CD4+ T cells from blood, cultured in vitro, taken after SARS-CoV-2 vaccination. This chain links TRBV2 with TRBJ2-5, with D maybe TRBD2 (6 bases). The CDR3 protein is CASMVRLGLQTQYF. CDR3 sequence (DNA): TGTGCCAGCATGGTACGACTAGGTCTGCAGACCCAGTACTTC.